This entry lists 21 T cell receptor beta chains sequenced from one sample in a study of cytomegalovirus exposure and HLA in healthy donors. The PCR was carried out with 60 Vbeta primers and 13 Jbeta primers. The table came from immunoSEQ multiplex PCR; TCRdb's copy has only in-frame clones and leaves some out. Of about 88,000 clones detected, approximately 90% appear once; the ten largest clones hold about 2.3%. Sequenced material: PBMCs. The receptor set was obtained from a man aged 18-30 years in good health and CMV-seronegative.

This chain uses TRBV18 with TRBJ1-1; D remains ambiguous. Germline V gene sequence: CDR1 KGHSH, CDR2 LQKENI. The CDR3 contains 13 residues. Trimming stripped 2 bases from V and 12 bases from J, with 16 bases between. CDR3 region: CASSPSRTELTFF. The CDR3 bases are TGTGCCAGCTCACCAAGTCGAACAGAACTGACTTTCTTT.

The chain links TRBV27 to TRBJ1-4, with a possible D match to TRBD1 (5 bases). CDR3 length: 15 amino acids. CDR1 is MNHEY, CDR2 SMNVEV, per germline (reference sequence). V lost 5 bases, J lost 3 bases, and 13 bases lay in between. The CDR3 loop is CASSPAGVPNEKLFF. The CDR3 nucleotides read TGTGCCAGCAGTCCGGCGGGGGTTCCTAATGAAAAACTGTTTTTT. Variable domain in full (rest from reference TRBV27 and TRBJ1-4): EAQVTQNPRYLITVTGKKLTVTCSQNMNHEYMSWYRQDPGLGLRQIYYSMNVEVTDKGDVPEGYKVSRKEKRNFPLILESPSPNQTSLYFCASSPAGVPNEKLFFGSGTQLSVL.

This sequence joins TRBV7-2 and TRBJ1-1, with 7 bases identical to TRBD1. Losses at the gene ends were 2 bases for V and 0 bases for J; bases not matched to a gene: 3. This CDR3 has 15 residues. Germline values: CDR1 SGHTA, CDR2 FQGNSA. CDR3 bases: TGTGCCAGCAGCTTAACGACAGGGATGAACACTGAAGCTTTCTTT. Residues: CASSLTTGMNTEAFF.

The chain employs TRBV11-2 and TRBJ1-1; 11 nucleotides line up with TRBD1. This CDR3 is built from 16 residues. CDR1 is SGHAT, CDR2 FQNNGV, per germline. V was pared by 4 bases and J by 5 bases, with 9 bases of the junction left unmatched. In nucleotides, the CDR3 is TGTGCCAGCAGCTGGGCCGGGACAGGGGGTAGGACTGAAGCTTTCTTT. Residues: CASSWAGTGGRTEAFF.

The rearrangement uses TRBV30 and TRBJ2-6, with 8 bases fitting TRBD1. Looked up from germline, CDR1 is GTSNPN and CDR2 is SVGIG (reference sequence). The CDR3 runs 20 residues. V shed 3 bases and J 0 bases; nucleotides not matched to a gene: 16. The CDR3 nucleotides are TGTGCCTGGAGCGCAGGGGGCGAGAATCCTAAGAACTCTGGGGCCAACGTCCTGACTTTC. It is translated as CAWSAGGENPKNSGANVLTF. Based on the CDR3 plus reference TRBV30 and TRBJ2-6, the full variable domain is SQTIHQWPATLVQPVGSPLSLECTVEGTSNPNLYWYRQAAGRGLQLLFYSVGIGQISSEVPQNLSASRPQDRQFILSSKKLLLSDSGFYLCAWSAGGENPKNSGANVLTFGAGSRLTVL.

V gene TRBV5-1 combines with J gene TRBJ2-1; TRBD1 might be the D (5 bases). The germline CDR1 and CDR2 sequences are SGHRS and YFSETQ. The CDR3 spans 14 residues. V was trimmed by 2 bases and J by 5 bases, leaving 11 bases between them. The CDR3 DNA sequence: TGCGCCAGCAGCTTCCCGCAGGGTGACAATGAGCAGTTCTTC. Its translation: CASSFPQGDNEQFF.

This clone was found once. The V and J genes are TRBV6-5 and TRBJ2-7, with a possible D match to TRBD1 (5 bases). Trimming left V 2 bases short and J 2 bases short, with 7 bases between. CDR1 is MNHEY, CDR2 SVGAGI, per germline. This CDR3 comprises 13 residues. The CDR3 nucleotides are TGTGCCAGCAGTTACCAGGGAACCTACGAGCAGTACTTC. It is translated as CASSYQGTYEQYF.

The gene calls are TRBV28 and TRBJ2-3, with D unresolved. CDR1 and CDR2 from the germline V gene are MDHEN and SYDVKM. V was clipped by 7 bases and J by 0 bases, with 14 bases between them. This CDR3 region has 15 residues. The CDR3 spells CASTRSVTSTDTQYF. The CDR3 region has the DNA TGTGCCAGCACACGAAGCGTCACTAGCACAGATACGCAGTATTTT.

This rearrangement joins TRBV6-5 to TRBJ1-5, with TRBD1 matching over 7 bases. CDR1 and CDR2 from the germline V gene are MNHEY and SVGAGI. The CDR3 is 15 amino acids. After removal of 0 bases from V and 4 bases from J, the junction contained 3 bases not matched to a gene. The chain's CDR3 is CASSYSPGGNQPQHF. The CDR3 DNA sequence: TGTGCCAGCAGTTACTCGCCAGGGGGAAATCAGCCCCAGCATTTT.

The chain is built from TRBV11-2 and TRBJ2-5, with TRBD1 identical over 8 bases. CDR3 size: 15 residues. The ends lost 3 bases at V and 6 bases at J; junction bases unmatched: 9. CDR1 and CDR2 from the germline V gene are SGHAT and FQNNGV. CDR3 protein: CASSFGTGQEKTQYF. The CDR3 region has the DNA TGTGCCAGCAGCTTTGGGACAGGACAGGAGAAGACCCAGTACTTC.

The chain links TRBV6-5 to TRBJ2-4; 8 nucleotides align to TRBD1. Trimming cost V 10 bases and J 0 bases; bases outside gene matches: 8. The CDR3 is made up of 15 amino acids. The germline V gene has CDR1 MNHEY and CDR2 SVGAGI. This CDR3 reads CATKSTGEAKNIQYF. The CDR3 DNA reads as TGTGCCACCAAATCGACAGGGGAAGCCAAAAACATTCAGTACTTC.

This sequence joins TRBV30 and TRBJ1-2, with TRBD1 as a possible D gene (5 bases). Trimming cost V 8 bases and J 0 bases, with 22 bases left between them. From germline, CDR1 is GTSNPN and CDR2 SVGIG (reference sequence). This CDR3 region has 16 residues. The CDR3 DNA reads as TGTGCCCGAGGCGGGCAGGGCGGGATGTCTAACTATGGCTACACCTTC. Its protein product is CARGGQGGMSNYGYTF.

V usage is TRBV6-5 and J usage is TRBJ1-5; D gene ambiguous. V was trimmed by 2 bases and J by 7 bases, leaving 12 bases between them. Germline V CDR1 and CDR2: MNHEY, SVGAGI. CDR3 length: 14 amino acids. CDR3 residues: CASSYGPGPQPQHF. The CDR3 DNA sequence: TGTGCCAGCAGTTACGGCCCGGGTCCGCAGCCCCAGCATTTT.

CDR3 region: CASSPPAGLGELFF. Written as DNA, the CDR3 is TGTGCCAGCTCACCACCAGCGGGGCTCGGGGAGCTGTTTTTT. The chain is built from TRBV18 and TRBJ2-2, with 7 bases fitting TRBD2. Trimming removed 0 bases from V and 7 bases from J; junction bases left unmatched: 2. CDR1 and CDR2 (germline): KGHSH, LQKENI. The CDR3 has 14 amino acids.

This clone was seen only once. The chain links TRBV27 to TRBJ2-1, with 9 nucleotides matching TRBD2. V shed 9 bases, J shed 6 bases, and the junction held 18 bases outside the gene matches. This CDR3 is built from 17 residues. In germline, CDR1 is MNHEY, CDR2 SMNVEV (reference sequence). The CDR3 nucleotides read TGTGCCAGTAAGCCCCTAGCGGGGCCGCTTCTGGGCAATGAGCAGTTCTTC. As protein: CASKPLAGPLLGNEQFF.

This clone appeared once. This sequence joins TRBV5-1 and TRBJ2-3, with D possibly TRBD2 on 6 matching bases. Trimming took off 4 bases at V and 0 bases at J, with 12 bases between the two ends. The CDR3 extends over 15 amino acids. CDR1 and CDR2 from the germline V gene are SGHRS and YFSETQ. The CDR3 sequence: CASSHLAASTDTQYF. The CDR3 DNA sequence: TGCGCCAGCAGCCACTTAGCGGCGAGCACAGATACGCAGTATTTT. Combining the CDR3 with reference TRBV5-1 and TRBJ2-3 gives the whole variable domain KAGVTQTPRYLIKTRGQQVTLSCSPISGHRSVSWYQQTPGQGLQFLFEYFSETQRNKGNFPGRFSGRQFSNSRSEMNVSTLELGDSALYLCASSHLAASTDTQYFGPGTRLTVL.

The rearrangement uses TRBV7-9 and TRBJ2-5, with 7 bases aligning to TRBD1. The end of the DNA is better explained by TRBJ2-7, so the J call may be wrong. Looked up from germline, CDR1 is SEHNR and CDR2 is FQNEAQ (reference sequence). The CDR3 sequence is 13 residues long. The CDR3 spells CASSRQGTYEQYF. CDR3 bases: TGTGCCAGCAGTCGACAGGGAACCTACGAGCAGTACTTC.

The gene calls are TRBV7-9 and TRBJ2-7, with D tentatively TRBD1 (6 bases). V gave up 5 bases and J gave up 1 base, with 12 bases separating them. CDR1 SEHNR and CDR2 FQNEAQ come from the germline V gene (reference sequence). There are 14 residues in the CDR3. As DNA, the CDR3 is TGTGCCAGCAGCCCCACGGACAGTTCCTACGAGCAGTACTTC. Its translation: CASSPTDSSYEQYF.

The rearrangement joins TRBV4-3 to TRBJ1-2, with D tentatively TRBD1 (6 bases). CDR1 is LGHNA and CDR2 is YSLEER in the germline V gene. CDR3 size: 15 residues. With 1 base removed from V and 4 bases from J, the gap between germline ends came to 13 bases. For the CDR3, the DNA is TGCGCCAGCAGCCAAGCCAGGGGACTATCCTATGGCTACACCTTC. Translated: CASSQARGLSYGYTF.

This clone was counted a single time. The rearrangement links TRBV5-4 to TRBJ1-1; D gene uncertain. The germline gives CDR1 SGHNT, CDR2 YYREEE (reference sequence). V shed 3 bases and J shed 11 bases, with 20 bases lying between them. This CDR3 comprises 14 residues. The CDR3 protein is CASSSETEAARAFF. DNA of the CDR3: TGTGCCAGCAGCTCCGAGACCGAGGCCGCTAGGGCTTTCTTT. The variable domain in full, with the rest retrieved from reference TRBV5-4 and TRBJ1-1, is ETGVTQSPTHLIKTRGQQVTLRCSSQSGHNTVSWYQQALGQGPQFIFQYYREEENGRGNFPPRFSGLQFPNYSSELNVNALELDDSALYLCASSSETEAARAFFGQGTRLTVV.

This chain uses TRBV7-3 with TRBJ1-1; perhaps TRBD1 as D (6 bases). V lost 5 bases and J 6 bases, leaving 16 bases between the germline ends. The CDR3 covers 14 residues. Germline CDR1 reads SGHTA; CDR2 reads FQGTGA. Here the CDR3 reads CASSAQGQIAEAFF. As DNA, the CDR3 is TGTGCCAGCAGCGCTCAAGGACAGATAGCTGAAGCTTTCTTT.